This T cell receptor (beta chain) was identified in a study of blood T cell repertoires in COVID-19. For the study at large: Acute-phase and convalescent COVID-19 samples originated in the United States, Italy and Spain. PBMCs, B-cell-depleted T cells, or T cells provided the cDNA or gDNA that made up the material.

In the original processing: Reference gene primer amplification gave nucleated cell count estimates. Measured with immunoSEQ multiplex PCR; TCRdb has only the in-frame clones, and not every one. V and J calls and clone size come straight from that table; D and trimming were deduced from the DNA. Altogether some 180,000 clones are present, about 86% being singletons, with the ten largest covering around 20%. V was pared by 5 bases and J by 7 bases, with 11 bases of the junction left unmatched. Germline CDR1 and CDR2: SGHAT and FQNNGV. This CDR3 is built from 16 residues. The chain employs TRBV11-2 and TRBJ1-6, with TRBD1 identical over 7 bases. The TCR was taken from a man between 65 and 79 years old with active or convalescent COVID-19. The specimen was peripheral blood. The DNA for the CDR3 is TGTGCCAGCAGCCCCCTACCGACAGGGCCCAATTCACCCCTCCACTTT. The encoded protein is CASSPLPTGPNSPLHF.